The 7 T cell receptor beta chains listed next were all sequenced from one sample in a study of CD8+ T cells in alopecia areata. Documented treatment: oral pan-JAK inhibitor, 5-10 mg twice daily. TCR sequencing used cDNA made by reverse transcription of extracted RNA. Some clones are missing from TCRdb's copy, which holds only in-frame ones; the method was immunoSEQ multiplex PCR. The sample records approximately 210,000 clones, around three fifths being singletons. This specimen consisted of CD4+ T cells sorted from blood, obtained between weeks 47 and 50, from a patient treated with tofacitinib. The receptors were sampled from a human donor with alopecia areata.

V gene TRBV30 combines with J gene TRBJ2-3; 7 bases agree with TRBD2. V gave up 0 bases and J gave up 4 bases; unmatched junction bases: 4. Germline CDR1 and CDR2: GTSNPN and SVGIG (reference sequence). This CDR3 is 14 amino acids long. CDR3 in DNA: TGTGCCTGGAGTGTCCGGCTAGCGGCAGATACGCAGTATTTT. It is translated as CAWSVRLAADTQYF.

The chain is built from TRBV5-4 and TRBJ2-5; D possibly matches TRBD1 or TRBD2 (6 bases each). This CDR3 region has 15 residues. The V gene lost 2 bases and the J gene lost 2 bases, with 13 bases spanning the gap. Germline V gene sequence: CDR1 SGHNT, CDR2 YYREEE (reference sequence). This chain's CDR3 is CASSFRGDNQETQYF. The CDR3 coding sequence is TGTGCCAGCAGCTTTAGGGGGGACAATCAAGAGACCCAGTACTTC.

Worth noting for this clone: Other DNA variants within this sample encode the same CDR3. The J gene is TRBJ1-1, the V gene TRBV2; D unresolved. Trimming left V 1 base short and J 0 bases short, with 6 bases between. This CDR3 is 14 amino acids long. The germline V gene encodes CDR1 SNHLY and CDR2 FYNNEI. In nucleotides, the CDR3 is TGTGCCAGCAGTGAAGGCAGGATGAACACTGAAGCTTTCTTT. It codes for CASSEGRMNTEAFF.

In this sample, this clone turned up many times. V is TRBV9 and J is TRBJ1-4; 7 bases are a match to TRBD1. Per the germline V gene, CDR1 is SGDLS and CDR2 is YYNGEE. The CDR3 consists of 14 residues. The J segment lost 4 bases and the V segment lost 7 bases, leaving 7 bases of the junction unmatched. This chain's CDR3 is CASSRTGSNEKLFF. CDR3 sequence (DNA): TGTGCCAGCTCGCGGACAGGAAGTAATGAAAAACTGTTTTTT.

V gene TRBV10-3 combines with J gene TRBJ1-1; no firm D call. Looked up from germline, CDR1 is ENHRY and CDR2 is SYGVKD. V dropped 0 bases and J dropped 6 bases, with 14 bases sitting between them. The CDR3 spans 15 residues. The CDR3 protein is CAISESSGMWAEAFF. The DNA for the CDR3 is TGTGCCATCAGTGAGTCTTCGGGTATGTGGGCTGAAGCTTTCTTT.

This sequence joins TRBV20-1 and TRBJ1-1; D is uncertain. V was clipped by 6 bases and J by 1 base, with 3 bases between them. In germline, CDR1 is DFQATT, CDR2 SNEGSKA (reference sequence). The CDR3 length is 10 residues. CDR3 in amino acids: CSAANTEAFF. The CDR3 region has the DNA TGCAGTGCCGCGAACACTGAAGCTTTCTTT.

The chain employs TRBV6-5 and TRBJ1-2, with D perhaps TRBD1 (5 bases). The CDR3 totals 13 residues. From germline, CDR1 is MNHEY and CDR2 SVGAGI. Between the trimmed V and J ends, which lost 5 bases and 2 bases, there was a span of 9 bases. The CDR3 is CASSTGRNYGYTF. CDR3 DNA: TGTGCCAGCAGTACAGGACGGAACTATGGCTACACCTTC.